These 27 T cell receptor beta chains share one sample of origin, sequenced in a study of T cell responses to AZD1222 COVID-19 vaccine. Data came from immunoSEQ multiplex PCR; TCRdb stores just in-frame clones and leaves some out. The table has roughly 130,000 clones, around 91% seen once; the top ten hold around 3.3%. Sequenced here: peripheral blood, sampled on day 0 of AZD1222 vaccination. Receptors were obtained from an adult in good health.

The CDR3 loop reads CASSAFTINEKLFF. The CDR3 bases are TGTGCCAGCAGTGCCTTCACCATTAATGAAAAACTGTTTTTT. This chain joins TRBV2 and TRBJ1-4, with no clear D. The V end was cut by 4 bases, the J end by 4 bases, with 10 bases between. Germline V CDR1 and CDR2: SNHLY, FYNNEI. This CDR3 has 14 residues.

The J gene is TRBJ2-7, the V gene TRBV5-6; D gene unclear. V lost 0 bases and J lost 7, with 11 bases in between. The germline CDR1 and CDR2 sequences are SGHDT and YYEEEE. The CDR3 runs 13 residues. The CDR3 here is CASSLAGPVEQYF. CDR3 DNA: TGTGCCAGCAGCTTGGCCGGGCCGGTGGAGCAGTACTTC.

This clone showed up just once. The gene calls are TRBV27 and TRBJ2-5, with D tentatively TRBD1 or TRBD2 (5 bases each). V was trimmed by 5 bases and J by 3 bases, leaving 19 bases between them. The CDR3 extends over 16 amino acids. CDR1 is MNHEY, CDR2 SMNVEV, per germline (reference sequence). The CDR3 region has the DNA TGTGCCAGCAGTATTCGGGACCCTGTAGGTGAAGAGACCCAGTACTTC. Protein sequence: CASSIRDPVGEETQYF.

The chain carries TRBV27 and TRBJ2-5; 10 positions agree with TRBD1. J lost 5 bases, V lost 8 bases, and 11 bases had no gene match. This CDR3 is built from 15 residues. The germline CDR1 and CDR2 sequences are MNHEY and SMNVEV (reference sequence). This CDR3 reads CASGTGTGAWETQYF. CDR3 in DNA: TGTGCCAGCGGGACCGGGACAGGGGCTTGGGAGACCCAGTACTTC.

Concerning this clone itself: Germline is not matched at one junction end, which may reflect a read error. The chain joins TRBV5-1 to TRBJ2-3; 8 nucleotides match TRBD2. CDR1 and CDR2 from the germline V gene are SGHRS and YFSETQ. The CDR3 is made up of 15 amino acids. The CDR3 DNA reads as TGCGCCCGCAGCTACGGGGGGGGCGCGGCAGATACGCAGTATTTT. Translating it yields CARSYGGGAADTQYF.

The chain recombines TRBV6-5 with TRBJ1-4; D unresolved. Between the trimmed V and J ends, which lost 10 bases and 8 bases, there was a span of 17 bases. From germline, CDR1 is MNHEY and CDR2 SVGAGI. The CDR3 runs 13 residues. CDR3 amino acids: CATSRVPWEKLFF. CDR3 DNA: TGTGCCACCTCTCGGGTACCTTGGGAAAAACTGTTTTTT.

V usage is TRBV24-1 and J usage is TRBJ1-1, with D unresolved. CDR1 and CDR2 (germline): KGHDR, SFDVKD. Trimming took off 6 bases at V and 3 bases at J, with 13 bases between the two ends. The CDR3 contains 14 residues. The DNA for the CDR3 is TGTGCCACCAGTTTTGGCCAGTGGGACACTGAAGCTTTCTTT. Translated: CATSFGQWDTEAFF.

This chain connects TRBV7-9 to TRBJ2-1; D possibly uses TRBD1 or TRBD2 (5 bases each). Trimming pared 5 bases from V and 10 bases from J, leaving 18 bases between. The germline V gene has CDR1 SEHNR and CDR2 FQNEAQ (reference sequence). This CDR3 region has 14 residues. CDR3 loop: CASSPEGWRAEQFF. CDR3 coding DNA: TGTGCCAGCAGCCCAGAGGGGTGGCGGGCGGAGCAGTTCTTC.

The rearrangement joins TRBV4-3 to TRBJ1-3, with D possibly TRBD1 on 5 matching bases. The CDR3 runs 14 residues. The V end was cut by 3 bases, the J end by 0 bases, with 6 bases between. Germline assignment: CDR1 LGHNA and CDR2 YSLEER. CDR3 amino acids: CASSQTASGNTIYF. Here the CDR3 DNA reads TGCGCCAGCAGCCAGACAGCCTCTGGAAACACCATATATTTT.

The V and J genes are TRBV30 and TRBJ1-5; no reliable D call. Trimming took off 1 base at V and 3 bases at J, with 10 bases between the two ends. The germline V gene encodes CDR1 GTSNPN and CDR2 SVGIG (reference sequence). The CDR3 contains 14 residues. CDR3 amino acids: CAWSGGQLNQPQHF. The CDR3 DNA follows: TGTGCCTGGAGTGGTGGGCAGCTCAATCAGCCCCAGCATTTT.

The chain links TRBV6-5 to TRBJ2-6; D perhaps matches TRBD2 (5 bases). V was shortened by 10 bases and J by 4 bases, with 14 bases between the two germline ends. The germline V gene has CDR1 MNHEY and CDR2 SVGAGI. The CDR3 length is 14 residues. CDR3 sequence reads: CATHPSGGANVLTF. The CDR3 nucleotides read TGTGCCACACACCCTTCGGGGGGGGCCAACGTCCTGACTTTC.

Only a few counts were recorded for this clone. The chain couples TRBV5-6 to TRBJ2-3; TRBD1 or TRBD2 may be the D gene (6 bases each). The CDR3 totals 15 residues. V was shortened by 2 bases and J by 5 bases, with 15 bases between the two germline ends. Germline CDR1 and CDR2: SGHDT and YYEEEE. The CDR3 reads CASSLGAQGLDTQYF. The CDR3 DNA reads TGTGCCAGCAGCTTAGGGGCACAGGGACTAGATACGCAGTATTTT.

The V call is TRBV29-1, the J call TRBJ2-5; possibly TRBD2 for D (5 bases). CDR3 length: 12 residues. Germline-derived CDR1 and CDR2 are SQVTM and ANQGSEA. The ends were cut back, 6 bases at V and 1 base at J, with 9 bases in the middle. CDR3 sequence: CSVLRGQETQYF. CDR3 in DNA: TGCAGCGTCCTACGGGGCCAAGAGACCCAGTACTTC.

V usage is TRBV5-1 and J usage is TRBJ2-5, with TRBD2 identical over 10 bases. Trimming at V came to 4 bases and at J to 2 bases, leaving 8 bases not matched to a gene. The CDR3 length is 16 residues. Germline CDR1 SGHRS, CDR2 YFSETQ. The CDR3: CASSPVASGGQETQYF. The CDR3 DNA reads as TGCGCCAGCAGCCCGGTGGCTAGCGGGGGTCAAGAGACCCAGTACTTC.

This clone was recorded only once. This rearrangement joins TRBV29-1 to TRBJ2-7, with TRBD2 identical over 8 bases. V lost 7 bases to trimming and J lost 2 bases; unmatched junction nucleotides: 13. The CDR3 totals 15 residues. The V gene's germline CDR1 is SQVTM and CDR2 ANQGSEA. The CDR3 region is CSAVGGRGGPYEQYF. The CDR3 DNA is TGCAGCGCCGTGGGAGGTCGGGGGGGCCCCTACGAGCAGTACTTC.

DNA for the CDR3: TGTGCCAGCAGCTTAGACGGGATGGGGTTCAATGAGCAGTTCTTC. It yields the protein CASSLDGMGFNEQFF. The chain has TRBV7-8 and TRBJ2-1; possible D gene TRBD2, 5 bases. The V end was cut by 1 base, the J end by 6 bases, with 13 bases between. CDR1 and CDR2 from the germline V gene are SGHVS and FQNEAQ. There are 15 residues in the CDR3.

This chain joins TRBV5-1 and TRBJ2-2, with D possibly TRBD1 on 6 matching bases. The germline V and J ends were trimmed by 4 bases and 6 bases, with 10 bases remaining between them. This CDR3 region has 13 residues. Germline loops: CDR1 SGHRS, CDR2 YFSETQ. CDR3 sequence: CASSKGQPGELFF. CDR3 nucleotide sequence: TGCGCCAGCAGCAAAGGACAGCCCGGGGAGCTGTTTTTT. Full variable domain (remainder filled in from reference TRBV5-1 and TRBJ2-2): KAGVTQTPRYLIKTRGQQVTLSCSPISGHRSVSWYQQTPGQGLQFLFEYFSETQRNKGNFPGRFSGRQFSNSRSEMNVSTLELGDSALYLCASSKGQPGELFFGEGSRLTVL.

The CDR3 here is CATRGRGEAFF. The CDR3 nucleotides are TGTGCCACCAGAGGCAGGGGTGAAGCTTTCTTT. V is TRBV24-1 and J is TRBJ1-1, with D possibly being TRBD1 (6 bases). The CDR3 covers 11 residues. V lost 7 bases to trimming and J lost 7 bases, with 9 bases between them. In germline, CDR1 is KGHDR, CDR2 SFDVKD.

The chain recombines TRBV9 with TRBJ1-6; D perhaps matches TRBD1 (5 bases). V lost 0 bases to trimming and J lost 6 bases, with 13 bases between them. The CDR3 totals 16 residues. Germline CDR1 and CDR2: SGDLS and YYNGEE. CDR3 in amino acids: CASSVAGAGSNSPLHF. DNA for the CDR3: TGTGCCAGCAGCGTAGCTGGGGCGGGTAGTAATTCACCCCTCCACTTT. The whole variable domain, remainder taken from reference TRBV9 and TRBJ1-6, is DSGVTQTPKHLITATGQRVTLRCSPRSGDLSVYWYQQSLDQGLQFLIQYYNGEERAKGNILERFSAQQFPDLHSELNLSSLELGDSALYFCASSVAGAGSNSPLHFGNGTRLTVT.

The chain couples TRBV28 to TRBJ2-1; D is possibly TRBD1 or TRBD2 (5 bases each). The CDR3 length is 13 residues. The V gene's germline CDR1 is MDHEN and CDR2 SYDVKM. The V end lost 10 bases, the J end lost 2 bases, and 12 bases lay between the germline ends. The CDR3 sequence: CATGARTYNEQFF. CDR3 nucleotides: TGTGCCACCGGGGCAAGGACCTACAATGAGCAGTTCTTC.

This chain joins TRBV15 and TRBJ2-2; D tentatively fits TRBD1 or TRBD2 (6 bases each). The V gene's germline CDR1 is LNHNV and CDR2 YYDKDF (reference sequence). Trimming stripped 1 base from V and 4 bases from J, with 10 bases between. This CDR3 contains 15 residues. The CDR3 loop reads CATSRGLGGTGELFF. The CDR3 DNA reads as TGTGCCACCAGCAGAGGACTAGGGGGCACCGGGGAGCTGTTTTTT.

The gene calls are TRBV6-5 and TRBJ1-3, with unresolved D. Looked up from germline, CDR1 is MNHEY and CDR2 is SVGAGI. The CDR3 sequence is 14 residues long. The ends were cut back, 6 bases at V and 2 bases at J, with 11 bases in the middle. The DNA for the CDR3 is TGTGCCAGCAGCCGGCCAGGCGCTGGAAACACCATATATTTT. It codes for CASSRPGAGNTIYF.

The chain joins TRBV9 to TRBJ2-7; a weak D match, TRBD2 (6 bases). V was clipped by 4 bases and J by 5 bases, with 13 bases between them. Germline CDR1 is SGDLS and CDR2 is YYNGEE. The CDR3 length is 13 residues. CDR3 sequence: CASSPGGEDEQYF. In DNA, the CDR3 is TGTGCCAGCAGCCCAGGAGGGGAGGACGAGCAGTACTTC. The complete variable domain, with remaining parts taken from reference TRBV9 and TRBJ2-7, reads DSGVTQTPKHLITATGQRVTLRCSPRSGDLSVYWYQQSLDQGLQFLIQYYNGEERAKGNILERFSAQQFPDLHSELNLSSLELGDSALYFCASSPGGEDEQYFGPGTRLTVT.

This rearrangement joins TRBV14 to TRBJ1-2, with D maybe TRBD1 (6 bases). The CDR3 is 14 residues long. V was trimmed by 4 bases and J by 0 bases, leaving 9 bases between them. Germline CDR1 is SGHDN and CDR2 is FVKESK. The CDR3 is CASSPWTANYGYTF. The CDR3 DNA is TGTGCCAGCAGCCCGTGGACAGCTAACTATGGCTACACCTTC.

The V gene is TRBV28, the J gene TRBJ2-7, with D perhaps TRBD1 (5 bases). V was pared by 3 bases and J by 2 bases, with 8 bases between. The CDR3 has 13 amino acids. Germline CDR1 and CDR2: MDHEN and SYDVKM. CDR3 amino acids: CASSLTDTYEQYF. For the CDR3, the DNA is TGTGCCAGCAGTTTGACAGACACCTACGAGCAGTACTTC.

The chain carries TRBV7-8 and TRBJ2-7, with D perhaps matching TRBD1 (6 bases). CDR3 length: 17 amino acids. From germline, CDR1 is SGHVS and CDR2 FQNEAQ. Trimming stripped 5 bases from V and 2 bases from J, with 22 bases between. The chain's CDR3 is CASSTTTPGQMTYEQYF. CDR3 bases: TGTGCCAGCAGCACAACGACTCCGGGACAAATGACCTACGAGCAGTACTTC.

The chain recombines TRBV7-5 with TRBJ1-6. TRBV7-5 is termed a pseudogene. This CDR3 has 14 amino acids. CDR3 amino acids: CVKFDGKNNSPLHF. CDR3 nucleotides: TGTGTCAAATTCGACGGGAAAAATAATTCACCCCTCCACTTT.